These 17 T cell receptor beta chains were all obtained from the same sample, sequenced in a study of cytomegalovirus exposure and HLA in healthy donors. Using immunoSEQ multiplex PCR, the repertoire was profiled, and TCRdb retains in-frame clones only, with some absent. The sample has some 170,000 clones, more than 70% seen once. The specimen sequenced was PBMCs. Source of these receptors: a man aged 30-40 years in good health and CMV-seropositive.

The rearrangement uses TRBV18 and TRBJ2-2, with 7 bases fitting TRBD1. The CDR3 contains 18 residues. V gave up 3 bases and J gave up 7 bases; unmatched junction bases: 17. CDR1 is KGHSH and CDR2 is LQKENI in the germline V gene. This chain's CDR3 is CASSPSSPGQWDGGELFF. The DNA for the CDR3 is TGTGCCAGCTCACCGTCGAGCCCGGGACAGTGGGACGGCGGGGAGCTGTTTTTT.

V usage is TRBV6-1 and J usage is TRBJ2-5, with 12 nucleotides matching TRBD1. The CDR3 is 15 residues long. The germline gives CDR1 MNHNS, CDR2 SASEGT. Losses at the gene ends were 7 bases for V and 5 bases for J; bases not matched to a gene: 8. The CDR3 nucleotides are TGTGCCAGCAAGTCCGGGACAGGGGGCCTGGAGACCCAGTACTTC. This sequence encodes CASKSGTGGLETQYF.

CDR3 nucleotide sequence: TGTGCCACCAGCAGAGATCTCGGCTCTGGAAACACCATATATTTT. It translates to CATSRDLGSGNTIYF. The chain carries TRBV15 and TRBJ1-3; no definite D call. V was shortened by 0 bases and J by 0 bases, with 6 bases between the two germline ends. The germline CDR1 and CDR2 sequences are LNHNV and YYDKDF (reference sequence). The CDR3 runs 15 residues.

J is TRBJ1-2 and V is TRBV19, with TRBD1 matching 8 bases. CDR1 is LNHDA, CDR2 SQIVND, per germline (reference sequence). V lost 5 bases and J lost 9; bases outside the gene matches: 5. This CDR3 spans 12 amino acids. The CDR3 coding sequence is TGTGCCAGTAGTGTTGACAGGGGACGCTACACCTTC. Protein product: CASSVDRGRYTF.

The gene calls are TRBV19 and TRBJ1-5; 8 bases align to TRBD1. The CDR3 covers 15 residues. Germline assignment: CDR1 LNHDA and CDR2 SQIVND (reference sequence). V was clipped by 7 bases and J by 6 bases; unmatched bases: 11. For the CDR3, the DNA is TGTGCCAGTACCGAGCTGGACAGGGAAGGTCAGCCCCAGCATTTT. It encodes CASTELDREGQPQHF.

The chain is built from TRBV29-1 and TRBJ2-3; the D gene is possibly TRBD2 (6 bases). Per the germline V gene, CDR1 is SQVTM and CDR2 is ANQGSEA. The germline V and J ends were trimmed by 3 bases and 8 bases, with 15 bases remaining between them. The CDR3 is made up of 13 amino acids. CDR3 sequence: CSVESGNSGTQYF. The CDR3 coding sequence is TGCAGCGTTGAGTCGGGGAATAGCGGTACGCAGTATTTT.

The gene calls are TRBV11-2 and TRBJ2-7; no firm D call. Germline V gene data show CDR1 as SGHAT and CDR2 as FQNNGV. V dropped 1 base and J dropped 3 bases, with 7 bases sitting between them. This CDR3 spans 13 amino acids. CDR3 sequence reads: CASSLALYYEQYF. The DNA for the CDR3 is TGTGCCAGCAGCTTAGCACTATACTACGAGCAGTACTTC.

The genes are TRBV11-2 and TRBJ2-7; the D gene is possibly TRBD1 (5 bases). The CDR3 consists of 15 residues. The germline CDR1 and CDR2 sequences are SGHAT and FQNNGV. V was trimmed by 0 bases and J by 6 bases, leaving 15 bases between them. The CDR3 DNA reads TGTGCCAGCAGCTTAGATCCCTTAAAACAGGCCGAGCAGTACTTC. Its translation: CASSLDPLKQAEQYF.

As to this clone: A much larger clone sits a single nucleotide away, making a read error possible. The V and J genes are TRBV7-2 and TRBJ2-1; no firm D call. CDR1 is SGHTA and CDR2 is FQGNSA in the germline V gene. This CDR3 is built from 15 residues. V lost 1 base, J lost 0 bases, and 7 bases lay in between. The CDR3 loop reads CASSLDPSSYNEQFF. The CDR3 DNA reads TGTGCCAGCAGCTTAGATCCTAGCTCCTACAATGAGCAGTTCTTC.

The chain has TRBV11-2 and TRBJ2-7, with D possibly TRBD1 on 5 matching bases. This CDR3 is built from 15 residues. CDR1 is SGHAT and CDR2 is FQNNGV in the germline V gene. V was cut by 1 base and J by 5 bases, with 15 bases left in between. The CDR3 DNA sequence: TGTGCCAGCAGCTTAGGGGCGCAGGGAAGGAACGAGCAGTACTTC. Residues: CASSLGAQGRNEQYF.

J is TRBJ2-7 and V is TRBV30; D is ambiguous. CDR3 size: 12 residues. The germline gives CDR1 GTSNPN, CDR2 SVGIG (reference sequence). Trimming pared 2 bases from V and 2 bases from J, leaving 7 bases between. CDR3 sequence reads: CAWSLSAYEQYF. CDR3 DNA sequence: TGTGCCTGGAGTCTCTCGGCCTACGAGCAGTACTTC.

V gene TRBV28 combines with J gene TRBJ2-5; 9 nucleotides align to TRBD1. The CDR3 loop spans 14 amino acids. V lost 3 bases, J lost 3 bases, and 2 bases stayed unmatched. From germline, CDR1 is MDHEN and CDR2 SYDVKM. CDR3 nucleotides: TGTGCCAGCAGTTTGGGGGACAGGGAAGAGACCCAGTACTTC. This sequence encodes CASSLGDREETQYF.

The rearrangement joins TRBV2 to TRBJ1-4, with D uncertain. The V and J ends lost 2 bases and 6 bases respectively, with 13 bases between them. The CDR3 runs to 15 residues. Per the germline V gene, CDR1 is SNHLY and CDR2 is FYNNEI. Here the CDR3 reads CASSERHGVDEKLFF. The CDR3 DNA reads TGTGCCAGCAGTGAAAGACACGGGGTTGATGAAAAACTGTTTTTT.

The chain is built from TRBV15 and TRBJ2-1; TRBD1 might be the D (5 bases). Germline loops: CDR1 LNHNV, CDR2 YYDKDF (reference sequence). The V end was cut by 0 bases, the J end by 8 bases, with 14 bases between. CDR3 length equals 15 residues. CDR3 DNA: TGTGCCACCAGCAGAGATGCGCAGGGCTGGTATGAGCAGTTCTTC. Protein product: CATSRDAQGWYEQFF.

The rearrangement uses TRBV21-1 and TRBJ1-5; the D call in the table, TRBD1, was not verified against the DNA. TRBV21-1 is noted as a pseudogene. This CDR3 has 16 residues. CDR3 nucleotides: TGTGCCAGCAGCATTCAGACAGGGGACCGCAATCAGCCCCAGCATTTT. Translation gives CASSIQTGDRNQPQHF.

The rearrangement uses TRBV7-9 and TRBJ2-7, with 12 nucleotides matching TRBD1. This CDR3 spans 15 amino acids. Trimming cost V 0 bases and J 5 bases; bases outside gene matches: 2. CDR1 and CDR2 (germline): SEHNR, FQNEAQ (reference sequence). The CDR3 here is CASSLAGTGGDEQYF. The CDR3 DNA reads TGTGCCAGCAGCTTAGCCGGGACAGGGGGCGACGAGCAGTACTTC.

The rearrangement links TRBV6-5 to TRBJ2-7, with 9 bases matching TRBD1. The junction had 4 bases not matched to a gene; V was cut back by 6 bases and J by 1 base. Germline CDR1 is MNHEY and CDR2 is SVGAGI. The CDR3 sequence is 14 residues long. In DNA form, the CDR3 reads TGTGCCAGCAGATGGGGGACAGGGTCCTACGAGCAGTACTTC. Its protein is CASRWGTGSYEQYF.